The T cell receptor beta chain described here comes from a study of blood T cell repertoires in COVID-19. Libraries were prepared by immunoSEQ multiplex PCR; TCRdb keeps only in-frame clonotypes and omits some of them. The data hold about 160,000 clones, with approximately 79% observed a single time. Participants were aged roughly 18 to 89 years, lived in some 23 US areas, and enrolled virtually. The sequence was obtained from a man aged 45-65 years who had recovered from COVID-19. Sequencing was performed on PBMCs or T cells enriched from blood (not recorded which).

Written as DNA, the CDR3 is TGTGCCAGCTCACCGTGGGACAGGGGCTACGAGCAGTACTTC. Translation gives CASSPWDRGYEQYF. V and J are TRBV18 and TRBJ2-7, with 10 bases lining up with TRBD1. V lost 3 bases, J lost 3 bases, and 2 bases stayed unmatched. This CDR3 comprises 14 residues. Per the germline V gene, CDR1 is KGHSH and CDR2 is LQKENI.